This entry lists 19 T cell receptor beta chains sequenced from one sample in a study of neoadjuvant anti-PD-1 for oral cavity cancer. Here immunoSEQ multiplex PCR was the method, and the copy in TCRdb shows in-frame clones only, minus some. The sample includes about 16,000 clones, about 68% seen only once; the top ten take roughly 2.8%. The sample was PBMCs, taken before nivolumab (anti-PD-1) treatment. These receptors were collected from a person aged 35-79 years with oral cavity squamous cell carcinoma.

The table lists this clone with a few counts. V is TRBV27 and J is TRBJ1-1; 9 bases fit TRBD1. Germline CDR1 MNHEY, CDR2 SMNVEV (reference sequence). Germline trimming cut 5 bases from V and 4 bases from J; bases unmatched to any gene: 5. This CDR3 has 14 amino acids. The CDR3 DNA reads TGTGCCAGCAGTGAACAGGGGGCTGGCACTGAAGCTTTCTTT. It is translated as CASSEQGAGTEAFF.

This rearrangement joins TRBV5-6 to TRBJ2-4; 11 bases align to TRBD2. This CDR3 region has 17 residues. Per germline, CDR1 SGHDT and CDR2 YYEEEE. The V and J ends lost 1 base and 6 bases, in that order; junction bases with no gene match: 9. The CDR3 sequence: CASSLISASGGSNIQYF. The CDR3 DNA is TGTGCCAGCAGCTTGATTTCCGCTAGCGGGGGGTCAAACATTCAGTACTTC.

V usage is TRBV6-5 and J usage is TRBJ2-2; D is unresolved. Looked up from germline, CDR1 is MNHEY and CDR2 is SVGAGI. Between the trimmed V and J ends, which lost 7 bases and 3 bases, there was a span of 9 bases. The CDR3 sequence is 13 residues long. The CDR3 region has the DNA TGTGCCAGCACCCGAGTGTACACCGGGGAGCTGTTTTTT. It encodes CASTRVYTGELFF.

The CDR3 protein is CASSGVPTSAGTYNEQFF. For the CDR3, the DNA is TGTGCCAGCAGTGGGGTCCCGACTAGCGCCGGTACCTACAATGAGCAGTTCTTC. The gene calls are TRBV2 and TRBJ2-1; 8 nucleotides line up with TRBD2. This CDR3 is built from 18 residues. Germline assignment: CDR1 SNHLY and CDR2 FYNNEI. With V trimmed by 4 bases and J by 2 bases, 13 bases remained unmatched.

This clone is termed large (0.1 to 1%). The gene calls are TRBV7-6 and TRBJ1-5, with TRBD1 matching 7 bases. The CDR3 covers 15 residues. J gave up 7 bases and V 5 bases, and 11 bases lay outside the gene matches. Germline lookup yields CDR1 SGHVS and CDR2 FNYEAQ. The CDR3 spells CASSLETGVEQPQHF. The CDR3 nucleotides are TGTGCCAGCAGCCTCGAAACAGGGGTTGAACAGCCCCAGCATTTT.

The V and J genes are TRBV6-5 and TRBJ2-1, with TRBD1 identical over 8 bases. The germline V gene has CDR1 MNHEY and CDR2 SVGAGI. The junction had 8 bases not matched to a gene; V was cut back by 2 bases and J by 5 bases. CDR3 length: 16 amino acids. The CDR3 is CASSYDVTGVDNEQFF. CDR3 nucleotide sequence: TGTGCCAGCAGTTACGATGTGACAGGGGTGGACAATGAGCAGTTCTTC.

In this sample, this clone turned up once. This chain joins TRBV11-2 and TRBJ1-2, with 8 nucleotides matching TRBD1. The trim removed 5 bases at V and 9 bases at J, leaving 8 bases unmatched. Looked up from germline, CDR1 is SGHAT and CDR2 is FQNNGV. This CDR3 has 13 residues. CDR3 DNA sequence: TGTGCCAGCAGCGAGGGACAGGCCATCAGCTACACCTTC. This translates into CASSEGQAISYTF.

The rearrangement uses TRBV2 and TRBJ1-1, with 8 positions matching TRBD1. CDR3 length: 12 amino acids. From germline, CDR1 is SNHLY and CDR2 FYNNEI. The V and J ends lost 9 bases and 1 base, in that order; junction bases with no gene match: 1. In DNA form, the CDR3 reads TGTGCCAGGGGGACAGGGAACACTGAAGCTTTCTTT. It yields the protein CARGTGNTEAFF.

The chain links TRBV28 to TRBJ2-7; no firm D call. Germline V gene data show CDR1 as MDHEN and CDR2 as SYDVKM. The germline V and J ends were trimmed by 4 bases and 6 bases, with 7 bases remaining between them. This CDR3 comprises 11 residues. Here the CDR3 DNA reads TGTGCCAGCAGTTCGAGTCGCGAGCAGTACTTC. Its protein is CASSSSREQYF.

The V call is TRBV5-4, the J call TRBJ2-7; D remains ambiguous. Germline V gives CDR1 SGHNT, CDR2 YYREEE (reference sequence). Trimming shortened V by 4 bases and J by 1 base, and 6 bases separated the two germline ends. The CDR3 loop spans 12 amino acids. This CDR3 is CASSLNSYEQYF. DNA of the CDR3: TGTGCCAGCAGCCTAAATTCCTACGAGCAGTACTTC.

This sequence joins TRBV30 and TRBJ2-1, with 9 bases fitting TRBD1. The CDR3 consists of 13 residues. Germline V gene data show CDR1 as GTSNPN and CDR2 as SVGIG (reference sequence). V lost 0 bases and J lost 7; bases outside the gene matches: 1. CDR3 residues: CAWSVGTGNEQFF. DNA of the CDR3: TGTGCCTGGAGTGTGGGGACAGGGAATGAGCAGTTCTTC.

The chain recombines TRBV9 with TRBJ2-3, with D possibly matching TRBD2 (5 bases). The CDR3 extends over 20 amino acids. Germline V gene data show CDR1 as SGDLS and CDR2 as YYNGEE. Trimming took 0 bases from V and 0 from J, leaving 23 bases between them. CDR3 sequence: CASSVGTPLRSGLSTDTQYF. CDR3 nucleotides: TGTGCCAGCAGCGTAGGCACCCCTTTAAGGAGCGGTCTCAGCACAGATACGCAGTATTTT.

The chain has TRBV30 and TRBJ1-2; 7 bases align to TRBD1. Germline V lookup: CDR1 GTSNPN, CDR2 SVGIG (reference sequence). The CDR3 sequence is 14 residues long. The V and J ends lost 5 bases and 0 bases, in that order; junction bases with no gene match: 6. The CDR3 sequence is CAWGGQTTNYGYTF. CDR3 sequence (DNA): TGTGCCTGGGGGGGACAGACTACTAACTATGGCTACACCTTC. The full variable domain, its missing parts supplied by reference TRBV30 and TRBJ1-2, is SQTIHQWPATLVQPVGSPLSLECTVEGTSNPNLYWYRQAAGRGLQLLFYSVGIGQISSEVPQNLSASRPQDRQFILSSKKLLLSDSGFYLCAWGGQTTNYGYTFGSGTRLTVV.

V is TRBV20-1 and J is TRBJ2-5, with TRBD2 matching over 7 bases. The CDR3 covers 11 residues. Trimming removed 6 bases from V and 4 bases from J; junction bases left unmatched: 2. CDR1 DFQATT and CDR2 SNEGSKA come from the germline V gene (reference sequence). The CDR3 nucleotides are TGCAGTGCCCCGGGGGGAGAGACCCAGTACTTC. Translation gives CSAPGGETQYF.

The chain joins TRBV5-6 to TRBJ1-1; unclear D gene. Germline V lookup: CDR1 SGHDT, CDR2 YYEEEE. This CDR3 is built from 14 residues. V was trimmed by 0 bases and J by 1 base, leaving 7 bases between them. CDR3 bases: TGTGCCAGCAGCTTGGGGACGGCGAACACTGAAGCTTTCTTT. Protein: CASSLGTANTEAFF.

J is TRBJ1-2 and V is TRBV5-6; TRBD1 might be the D (6 bases). Germline CDR1 and CDR2: SGHDT and YYEEEE. V was clipped by 4 bases and J by 2 bases, with 12 bases between them. This CDR3 has 14 amino acids. The CDR3 nucleotides read TGTGCCAGCAGCCCCGGACAGCTCAACTATGGCTACACCTTC. Its protein product is CASSPGQLNYGYTF.

The rearrangement links TRBV10-2 to TRBJ2-1, with 11 nucleotides matching TRBD2. Germline CDR1 reads WSHSY; CDR2 reads SAAADI. The CDR3 sequence is 15 residues long. With 6 bases clipped from V and 7 bases from J, the junction kept 8 bases outside the gene matches. CDR3 protein: CASSPGVAGGNEQFF. The CDR3 bases are TGCGCCAGCAGCCCCGGGGTAGCGGGAGGGAATGAGCAGTTCTTC.

This rearrangement joins TRBV7-3 to TRBJ2-1; 11 bases match TRBD2. The CDR3 runs 15 residues. Germline CDR1 and CDR2: SGHTA and FQGTGA. Unmatched junction bases numbered 4, after V lost 4 bases and J lost 5 bases. The CDR3 DNA reads as TGTGCCAGCAGCTGGGGACTAGCGGACAACAATGAGCAGTTCTTC. Translated, it gives CASSWGLADNNEQFF.

This clone was observed a single time. The chain joins TRBV9 to TRBJ1-1; D is unclear. The CDR3 length is 13 residues. Germline CDR1 SGDLS, CDR2 YYNGEE. V was trimmed by 0 bases and J by 0 bases, leaving 3 bases between them. This chain's CDR3 is CASSVALNTEAFF. Here the CDR3 DNA reads TGTGCCAGCAGCGTAGCTTTGAACACTGAAGCTTTCTTT.